Sequencing of this T cell receptor (beta chain) was carried out in a study of blood T cell repertoires in COVID-19. The wider study: Donors in the United States, Italy and Spain gave samples during acute or convalescent COVID-19. T cells, B-cell-depleted T cells, or PBMCs provided the cDNA or gDNA that served as material.

Between the trimmed V and J ends, which lost 0 bases and 1 base, there was a span of 7 bases. The CDR3 has 14 amino acids. In germline, CDR1 is SGHRS, CDR2 YFSETQ. In the original processing: Scientists estimated how many nucleated cells there were by amplifying reference gene primers. Clones were read by immunoSEQ multiplex PCR, and TCRdb kept only the in-frame ones, dropping some. V and J calls and clone size are copied from that table; D and trimming were computed from the DNA. This table has approximately 290,000 clones, approximately 89% appearing once. About this clone itself: At the DNA level, this CDR3 is encoded by other sequences in the same sample as well.

The TCR originated in a woman younger than 45 with COVID-19, enrolled during active disease. Sample: peripheral blood. The V and J genes are TRBV5-1 and TRBJ1-1; D is ambiguous. The CDR3 region is CASSLAGGNTEAFF. The CDR3, as DNA: TGCGCCAGCAGCTTGGCCGGCGGGAACACTGAAGCTTTCTTT. Full variable domain (remainder filled in from reference TRBV5-1 and TRBJ1-1): KAGVTQTPRYLIKTRGQQVTLSCSPISGHRSVSWYQQTPGQGLQFLFEYFSETQRNKGNFPGRFSGRQFSNSRSEMNVSTLELGDSALYLCASSLAGGNTEAFFGQGTRLTVV.